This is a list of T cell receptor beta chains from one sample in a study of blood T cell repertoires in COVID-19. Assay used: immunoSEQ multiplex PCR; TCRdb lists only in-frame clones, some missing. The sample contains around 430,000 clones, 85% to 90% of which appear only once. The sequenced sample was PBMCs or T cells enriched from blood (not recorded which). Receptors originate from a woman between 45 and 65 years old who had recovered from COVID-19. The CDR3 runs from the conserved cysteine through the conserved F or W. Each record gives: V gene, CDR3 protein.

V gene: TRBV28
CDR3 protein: CASSDRDRPNSPLHF

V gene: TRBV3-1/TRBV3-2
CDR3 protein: CASSRQGPYGYTF

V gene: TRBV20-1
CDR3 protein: CSASSPLETQYF

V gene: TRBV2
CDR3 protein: CASNPEGGGNTIYF

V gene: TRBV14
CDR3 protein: CASSRQENTEAFF

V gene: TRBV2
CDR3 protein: CASSLTKDTSYEQYF

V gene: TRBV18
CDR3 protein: CASSNPLTGSNEKLFF

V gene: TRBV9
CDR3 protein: CASSVSTGPLYGYTF

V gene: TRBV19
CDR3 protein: CASSSVLDRAYEQYF

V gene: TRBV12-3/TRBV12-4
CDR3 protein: CASSLSGGTLHF

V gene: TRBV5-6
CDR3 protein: CASSLDSLTSGNTIYF

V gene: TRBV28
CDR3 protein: CASSLAETGSYEQYF

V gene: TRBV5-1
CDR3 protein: CASCWDRTYEQYF

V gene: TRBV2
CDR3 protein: CASSVYSRASGSPLHF

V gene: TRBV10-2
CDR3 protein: CASSEGLGTEAFF

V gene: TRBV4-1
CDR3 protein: CASSQETTAGHERPNTIYF

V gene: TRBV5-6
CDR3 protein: CASRRGSSYEQYF

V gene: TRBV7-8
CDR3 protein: CASSPDSPNYGYTF

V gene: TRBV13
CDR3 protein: CASRKAGTSGGKSSYNEQFF

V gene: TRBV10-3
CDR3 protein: CAISEPLTGNYGYTF

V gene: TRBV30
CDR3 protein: CAWDRGGPSLFTDTQYF

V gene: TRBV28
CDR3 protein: CASSSGQRNTEAFF

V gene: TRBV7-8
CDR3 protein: CASSPKNLNTEAFF